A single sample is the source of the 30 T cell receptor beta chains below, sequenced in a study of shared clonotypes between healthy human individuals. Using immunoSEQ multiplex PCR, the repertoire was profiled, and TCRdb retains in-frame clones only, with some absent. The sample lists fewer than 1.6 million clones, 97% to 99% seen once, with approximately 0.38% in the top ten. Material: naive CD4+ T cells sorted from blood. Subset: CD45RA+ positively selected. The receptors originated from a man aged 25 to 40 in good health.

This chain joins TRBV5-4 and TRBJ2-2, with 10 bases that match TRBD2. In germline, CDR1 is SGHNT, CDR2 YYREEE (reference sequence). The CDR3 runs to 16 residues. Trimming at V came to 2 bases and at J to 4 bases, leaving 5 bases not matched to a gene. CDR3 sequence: CASSLWSGRATGELFF. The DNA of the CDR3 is TGTGCCAGCAGCTTATGGAGCGGGAGGGCCACCGGGGAGCTGTTTTTT.

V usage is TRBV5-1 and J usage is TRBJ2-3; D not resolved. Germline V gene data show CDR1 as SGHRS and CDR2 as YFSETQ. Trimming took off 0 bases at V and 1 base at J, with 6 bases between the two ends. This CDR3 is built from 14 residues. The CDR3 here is CASSLVRGTDTQYF. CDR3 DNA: TGCGCCAGCAGCTTGGTCCGGGGCACAGATACGCAGTATTTT. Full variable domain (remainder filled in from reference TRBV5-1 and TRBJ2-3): KAGVTQTPRYLIKTRGQQVTLSCSPISGHRSVSWYQQTPGQGLQFLFEYFSETQRNKGNFPGRFSGRQFSNSRSEMNVSTLELGDSALYLCASSLVRGTDTQYFGPGTRLTVL.

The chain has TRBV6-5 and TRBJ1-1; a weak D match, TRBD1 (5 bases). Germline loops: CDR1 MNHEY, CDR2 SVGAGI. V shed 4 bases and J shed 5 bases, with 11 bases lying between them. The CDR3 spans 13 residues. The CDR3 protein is CASSWQGGTEAFF. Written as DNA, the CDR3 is TGTGCCAGCAGTTGGCAGGGTGGTACTGAAGCTTTCTTT.

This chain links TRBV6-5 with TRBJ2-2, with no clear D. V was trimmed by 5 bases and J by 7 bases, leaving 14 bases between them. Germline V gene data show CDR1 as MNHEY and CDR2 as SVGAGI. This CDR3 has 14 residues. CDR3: CASSQGSYGGELFF. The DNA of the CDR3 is TGTGCCAGCAGTCAAGGTTCTTATGGCGGGGAGCTGTTTTTT.

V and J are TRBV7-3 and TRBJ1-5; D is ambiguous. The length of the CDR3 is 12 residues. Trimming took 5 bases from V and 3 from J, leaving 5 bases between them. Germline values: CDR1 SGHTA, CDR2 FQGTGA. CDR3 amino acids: CASSLPNQPQHF. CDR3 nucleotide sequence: TGTGCCAGCAGCCTACCCAATCAGCCCCAGCATTTT.

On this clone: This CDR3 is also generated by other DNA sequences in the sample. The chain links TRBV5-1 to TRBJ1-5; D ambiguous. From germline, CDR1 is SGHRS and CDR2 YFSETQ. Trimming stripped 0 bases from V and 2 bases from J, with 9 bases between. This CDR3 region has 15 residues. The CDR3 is CASSLGPGGNQPQHF. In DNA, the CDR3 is TGCGCCAGCAGCTTGGGACCCGGGGGCAATCAGCCCCAGCATTTT.

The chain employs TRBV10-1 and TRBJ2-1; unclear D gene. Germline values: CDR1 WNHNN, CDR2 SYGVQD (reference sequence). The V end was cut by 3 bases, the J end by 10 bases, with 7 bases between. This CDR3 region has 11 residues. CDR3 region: CASSDGGEQFF. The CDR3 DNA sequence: TGCGCCAGCAGTGATGGCGGAGAGCAGTTCTTC.

The CDR3 nucleotides read TGTGCCAGTAGTCCCAGCGGGAGTAGAACCTACGAGCAGTACTTC. Translated: CASSPSGSRTYEQYF. This chain links TRBV19 with TRBJ2-7, with 8 bases matching TRBD2. Germline V gene lookup returns CDR1 LNHDA and CDR2 SQIVND (reference sequence). This CDR3 contains 15 residues. Losses at the gene ends were 5 bases for V and 2 bases for J; bases not matched to a gene: 8.

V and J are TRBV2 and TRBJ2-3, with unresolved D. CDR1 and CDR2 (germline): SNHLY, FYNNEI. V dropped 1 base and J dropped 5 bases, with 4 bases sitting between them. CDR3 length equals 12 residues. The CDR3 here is CASSEEGDTQYF. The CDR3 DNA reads TGTGCCAGCAGTGAAGAAGGAGATACGCAGTATTTT.

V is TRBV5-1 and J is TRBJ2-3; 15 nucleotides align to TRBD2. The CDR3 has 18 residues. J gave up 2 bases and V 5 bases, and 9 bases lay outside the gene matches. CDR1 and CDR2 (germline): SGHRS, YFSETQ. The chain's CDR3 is CASSSGLAGGWITDTQYF. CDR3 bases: TGCGCCAGCAGTTCCGGACTAGCGGGAGGGTGGATCACAGATACGCAGTATTTT.

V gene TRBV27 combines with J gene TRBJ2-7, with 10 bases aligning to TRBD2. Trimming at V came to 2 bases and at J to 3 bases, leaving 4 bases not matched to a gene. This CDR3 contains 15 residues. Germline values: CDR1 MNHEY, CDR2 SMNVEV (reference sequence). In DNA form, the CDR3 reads TGTGCCAGCAGTTTAATAGCTAGCGGGAGCTACGAGCAGTACTTC. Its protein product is CASSLIASGSYEQYF.

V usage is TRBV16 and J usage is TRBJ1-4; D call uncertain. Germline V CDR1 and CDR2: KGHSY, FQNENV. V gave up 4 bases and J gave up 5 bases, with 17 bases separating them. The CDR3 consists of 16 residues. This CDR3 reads CASSPKLYGPNEKLFF. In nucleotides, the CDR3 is TGTGCCAGCAGCCCAAAGCTCTACGGACCCAATGAAAAACTGTTTTTT. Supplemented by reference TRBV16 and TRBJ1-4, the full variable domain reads GEEVAQTPKHLVRGEGQKAKLYCAPIKGHSYVFWYQQVLKNEFKFLISFQNENVFDETGMPKERFSAKCLPNSPCSLEIQATKLEDSAVYFCASSPKLYGPNEKLFFGSGTQLSVL.

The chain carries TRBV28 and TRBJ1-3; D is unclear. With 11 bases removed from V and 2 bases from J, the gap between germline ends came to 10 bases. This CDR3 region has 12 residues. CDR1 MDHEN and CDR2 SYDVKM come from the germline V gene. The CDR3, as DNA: TGTGCCGTCGCCGGGACTGGAAACACCATATATTTT. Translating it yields CAVAGTGNTIYF.

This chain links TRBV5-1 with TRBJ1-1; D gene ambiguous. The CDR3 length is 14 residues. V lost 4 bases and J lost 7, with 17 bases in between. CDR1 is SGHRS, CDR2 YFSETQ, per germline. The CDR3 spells CASSPQPSFNEAFF. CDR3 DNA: TGCGCCAGCAGCCCCCAGCCCAGTTTCAATGAAGCTTTCTTT.

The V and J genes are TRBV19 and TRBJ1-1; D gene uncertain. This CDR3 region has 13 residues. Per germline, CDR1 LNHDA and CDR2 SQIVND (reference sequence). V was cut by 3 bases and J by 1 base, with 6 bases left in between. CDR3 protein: CASSISANTEAFF. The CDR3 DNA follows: TGTGCCAGTAGTATCAGCGCGAACACTGAAGCTTTCTTT.

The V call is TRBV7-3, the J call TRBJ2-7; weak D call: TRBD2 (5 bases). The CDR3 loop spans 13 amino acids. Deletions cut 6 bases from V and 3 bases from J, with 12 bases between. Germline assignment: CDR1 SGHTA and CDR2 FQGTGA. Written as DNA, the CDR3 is TGTGCCAGCAGGGACCCCGGGATCTACGAGCAGTACTTC. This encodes CASRDPGIYEQYF.

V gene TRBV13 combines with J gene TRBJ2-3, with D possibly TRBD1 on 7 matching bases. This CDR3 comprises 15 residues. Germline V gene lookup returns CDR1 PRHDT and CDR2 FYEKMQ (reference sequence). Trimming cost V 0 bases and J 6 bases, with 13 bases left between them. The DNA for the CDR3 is TGTGCCAGCAGCTTAGGGACAGGGAGGTTCGATACGCAGTATTTT. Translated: CASSLGTGRFDTQYF.

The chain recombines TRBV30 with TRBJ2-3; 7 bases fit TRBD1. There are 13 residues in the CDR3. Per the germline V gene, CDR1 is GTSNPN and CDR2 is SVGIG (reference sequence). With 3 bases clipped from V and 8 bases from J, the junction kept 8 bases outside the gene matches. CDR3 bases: TGTGCCTGGAGCCCTCAGACAGGGAGTACGCAGTATTTT. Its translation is CAWSPQTGSTQYF.

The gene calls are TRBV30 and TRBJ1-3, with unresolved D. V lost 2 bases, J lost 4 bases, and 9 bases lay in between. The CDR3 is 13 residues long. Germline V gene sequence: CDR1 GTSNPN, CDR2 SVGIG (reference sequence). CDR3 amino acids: CAWSKVQGNTIYF. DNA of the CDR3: TGTGCCTGGAGTAAGGTACAGGGAAACACCATATATTTT. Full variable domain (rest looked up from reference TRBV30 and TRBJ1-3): SQTIHQWPATLVQPVGSPLSLECTVEGTSNPNLYWYRQAAGRGLQLLFYSVGIGQISSEVPQNLSASRPQDRQFILSSKKLLLSDSGFYLCAWSKVQGNTIYFGEGSWLTVV.

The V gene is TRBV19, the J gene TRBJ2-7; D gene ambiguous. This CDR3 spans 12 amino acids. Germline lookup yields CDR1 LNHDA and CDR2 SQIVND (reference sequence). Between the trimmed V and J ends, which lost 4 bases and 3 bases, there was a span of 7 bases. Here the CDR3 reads CASSNGRYEQYF. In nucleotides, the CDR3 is TGTGCCAGTAGTAACGGGCGCTACGAGCAGTACTTC.

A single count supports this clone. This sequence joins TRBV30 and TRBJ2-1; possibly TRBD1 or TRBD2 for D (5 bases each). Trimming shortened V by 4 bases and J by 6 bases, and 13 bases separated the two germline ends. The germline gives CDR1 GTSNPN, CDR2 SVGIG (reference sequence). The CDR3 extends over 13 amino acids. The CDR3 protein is CAWKGTLINEQFF. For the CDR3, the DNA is TGTGCCTGGAAAGGGACCTTAATCAATGAGCAGTTCTTC.

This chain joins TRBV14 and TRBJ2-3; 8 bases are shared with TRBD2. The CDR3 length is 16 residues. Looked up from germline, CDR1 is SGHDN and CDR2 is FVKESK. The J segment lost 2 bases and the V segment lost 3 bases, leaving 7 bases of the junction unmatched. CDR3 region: CASSQVWREDTDTQYF. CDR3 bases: TGTGCCAGCAGCCAGGTCTGGCGGGAGGACACAGATACGCAGTATTTT.

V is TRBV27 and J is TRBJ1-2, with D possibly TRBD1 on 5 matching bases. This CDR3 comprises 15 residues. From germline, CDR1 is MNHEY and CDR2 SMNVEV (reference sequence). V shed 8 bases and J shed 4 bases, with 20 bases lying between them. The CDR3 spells CASGPWGRDGYGYTF. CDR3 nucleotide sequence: TGTGCCAGCGGGCCTTGGGGCAGGGACGGCTATGGCTACACCTTC.

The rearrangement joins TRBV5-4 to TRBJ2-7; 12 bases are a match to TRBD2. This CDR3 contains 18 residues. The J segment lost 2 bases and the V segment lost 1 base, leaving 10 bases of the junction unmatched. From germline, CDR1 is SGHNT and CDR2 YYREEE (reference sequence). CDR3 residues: CASSLSSLAGGLAYEQYF. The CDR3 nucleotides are TGTGCCAGCAGCTTGAGTTCGCTAGCGGGAGGGCTAGCCTACGAGCAGTACTTC. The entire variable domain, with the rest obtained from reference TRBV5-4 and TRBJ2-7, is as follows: ETGVTQSPTHLIKTRGQQVTLRCSSQSGHNTVSWYQQALGQGPQFIFQYYREEENGRGNFPPRFSGLQFPNYSSELNVNALELDDSALYLCASSLSSLAGGLAYEQYFGPGTRLTVT.

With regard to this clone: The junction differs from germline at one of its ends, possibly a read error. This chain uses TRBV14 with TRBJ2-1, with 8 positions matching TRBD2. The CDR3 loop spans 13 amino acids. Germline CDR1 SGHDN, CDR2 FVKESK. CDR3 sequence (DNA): TGTGCCAGCAGCCCCGCCGGGAGGGGGGAGCTGTTCTTC. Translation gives CASSPAGRGELFF.

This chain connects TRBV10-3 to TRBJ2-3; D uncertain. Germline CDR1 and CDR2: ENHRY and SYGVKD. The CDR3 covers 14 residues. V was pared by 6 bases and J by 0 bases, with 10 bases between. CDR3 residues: CAISPLMSTDTQYF. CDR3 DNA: TGTGCCATCAGCCCCCTCATGAGCACAGATACGCAGTATTTT.

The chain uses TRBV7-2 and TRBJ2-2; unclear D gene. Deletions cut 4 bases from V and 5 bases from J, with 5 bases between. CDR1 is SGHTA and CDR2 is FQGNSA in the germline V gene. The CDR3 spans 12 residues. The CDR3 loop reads CASSSYTGELFF. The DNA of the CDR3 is TGTGCCAGCAGCTCTTATACCGGGGAGCTGTTTTTT. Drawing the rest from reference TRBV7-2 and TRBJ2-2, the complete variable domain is GAGVSQSPSNKVTEKGKDVELRCDPISGHTALYWYRQSLGQGLEFLIYFQGNSAPDKSGLPSDRFSAERTGGSVSTLTIQRTQQEDSAVYLCASSSYTGELFFGEGSRLTVL.

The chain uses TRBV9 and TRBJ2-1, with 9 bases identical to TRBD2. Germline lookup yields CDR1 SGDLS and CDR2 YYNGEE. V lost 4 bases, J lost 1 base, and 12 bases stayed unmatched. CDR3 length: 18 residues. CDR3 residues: CASSKRAASGASYNEQFF. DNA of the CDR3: TGTGCCAGCAGCAAAAGAGCGGCTAGCGGGGCGTCCTACAATGAGCAGTTCTTC.

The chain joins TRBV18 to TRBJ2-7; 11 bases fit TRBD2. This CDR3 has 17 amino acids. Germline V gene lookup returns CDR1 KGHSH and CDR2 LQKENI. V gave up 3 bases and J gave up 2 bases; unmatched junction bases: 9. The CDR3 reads CASSPTSGTSGAYEQYF. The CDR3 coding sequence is TGTGCCAGCTCACCTACTTCCGGGACTAGCGGTGCCTACGAGCAGTACTTC.

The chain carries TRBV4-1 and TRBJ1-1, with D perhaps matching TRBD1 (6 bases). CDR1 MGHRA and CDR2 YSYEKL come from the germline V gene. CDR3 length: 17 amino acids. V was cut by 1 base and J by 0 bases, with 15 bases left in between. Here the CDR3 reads CASSQGGPLSMNTEAFF. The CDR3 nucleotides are TGCGCCAGCAGCCAAGGGGGGCCTTTATCCATGAACACTGAAGCTTTCTTT.